This T cell receptor beta chain stems from a study of CD8+ T cells in alopecia areata. Sequencing used cDNA as its template, made by extracting RNA and reverse transcribing it. Measured with immunoSEQ multiplex PCR; TCRdb has only the in-frame clones, and not every one. The table records about 200,000 clones, roughly three fifths of them present only once. The treatment here: oral pan-JAK inhibitor, 5-10 mg twice daily. Germline V CDR1 and CDR2: ENHRY, SYGVKD. V lost 2 bases to trimming and J lost 0 bases, with 9 bases between them. CDR3 size: 15 residues. V is TRBV10-3 and J is TRBJ2-3, with D perhaps TRBD2 (5 bases). Specimen: CD4+ T cells sorted from blood, collected at week 4, from a patient treated with tofacitinib. The source is a human donor with alopecia areata. CDR3 nucleotide sequence: TGTGCCATCAGTGAGGACGGGGAGAGCACAGATACGCAGTATTTT. It codes for CAISEDGESTDTQYF.